This TCR beta chain was sequenced in a study of T cell changes during pregnancy in multiple sclerosis. The assay was immunoSEQ multiplex PCR, and TCRdb's table has in-frame clones only and misses some. The sample includes under 100,000 clones, more than 85% of them seen just once. CDR1 is MNHEY and CDR2 is SVGAGI in the germline V gene. V was trimmed by 2 bases and J by 5 bases, leaving 17 bases between them. The CDR3 totals 16 residues. The rearrangement uses TRBV6-5 and TRBJ2-3; D perhaps matches TRBD2 (6 bases). Here the sequenced sample was peripheral blood, taken in the first trimester of pregnancy. The origin of this receptor is a female donor in good health, enrolled as a control in a pregnancy study. The DNA for the CDR3 is TGTGCCAGCAGTTACAACCCCCGACTAGTCAGAGATACGCAGTATTTT. Protein product: CASSYNPRLVRDTQYF.